One sample yielded the 31 T cell receptor beta chains listed below, sequenced in a study of metastatic and nonmetastatic thyroid tumors. No patient had received any treatment before thyroid surgery. TCRdb ran MiXCR on the PCR reads. The sample yields about 45,000 clones, about 4.3% seen once. Sequences were obtained from blood. Source of these receptors: a female donor with papillary thyroid cancer or a benign thyroid nodule (not recorded which). Some clones in this sample may be carry-over from other donors' samples.

Ten or more counts support this clone. V gene TRBV12-3 or TRBV12-4 combines with J gene TRBJ1-1; D is unresolved. The germline V and J ends were trimmed by 3 bases and 4 bases, with 9 bases remaining between them. This CDR3 has 13 residues. As DNA, the CDR3 is TGTGCCAGCAGTTTTGGGCGGGCCACTGAAGCTTTCTTT. Its protein product is CASSFGRATEAFF.

This clone was counted at least ten times. The V and J genes are TRBV12-3 or TRBV12-4 and TRBJ2-5; 10 bases map to TRBD1. The CDR3 sequence is 16 residues long. The junction had 11 bases not matched to a gene; V was cut back by 5 bases and J by 5 bases. CDR3 sequence (DNA): TGTGCCAGCAGTCCCCGGACAGGGGGAGTTGTGGAGACCCAGTACTTC. Its translation: CASSPRTGGVVETQYF.

This clone was found a few times. The chain carries TRBV11-2 and TRBJ1-4, with 11 bases lining up with TRBD1. The V gene's germline CDR1 is SGHAT and CDR2 FQNNGV. With V trimmed by 5 bases and J by 7 bases, 6 bases remained unmatched. The CDR3 has 15 amino acids. The chain's CDR3 is CASSRGTGGFEKLFF. The CDR3 DNA sequence: TGTGCCAGCAGCCGCGGGACAGGGGGTTTTGAAAAACTGTTTTTT.

This clone was observed many times. The J gene is TRBJ1-2, the V gene TRBV20-1, with a possible D match to TRBD1 (5 bases). This CDR3 has 14 amino acids. From germline, CDR1 is DFQATT and CDR2 SNEGSKA (reference sequence). With 5 bases removed from V and 2 bases from J, the gap between germline ends came to 15 bases. The CDR3 nucleotides read TGCAGTGCTGTCGGGACGTTTAGGAACTATGGCTACACCTTC. Translating it yields CSAVGTFRNYGYTF.

This clone was detected ten times or more. A clone one base away is much larger, so this may be a read error. The V and J genes are TRBV2 and TRBJ2-7, with 9 bases that match TRBD2. CDR1 is SNHLY, CDR2 FYNNEI, per germline. V lost 1 base, J lost 7 bases, and 8 bases stayed unmatched. The CDR3 runs 15 residues. The CDR3 bases are TGTGCCAGCAGTGAAGATGCGGGAGGGCTCGGAGAGCAGTACTTC. This codes for CASSEDAGGLGEQYF. Based on the CDR3 plus reference TRBV2 and TRBJ2-7, the full variable domain is EPEVTQTPSHQVTQMGQEVILRCVPISNHLYFYWYRQILGQKVEFLVSFYNNEISEKSEIFDDQFSVERPDGSNFTLKIRSTKLEDSAMYFCASSEDAGGLGEQYFGPGTRLTVT.

This clone occurred many times. The V call is TRBV5-1, the J call TRBJ2-6; no clear D gene. This CDR3 region has 17 residues. Between the trimmed V and J ends, which lost 2 bases and 0 bases, there was a span of 12 bases. Germline V lookup: CDR1 SGHRS, CDR2 YFSETQ. CDR3 sequence: CASSFETSSSGANVLTF. DNA for the CDR3: TGCGCCAGCAGCTTCGAGACGTCTTCCTCTGGGGCCAACGTCCTGACTTTC.

In this sample, this clone turned up many times. The chain has TRBV3-1 and TRBJ2-2; 7 bases are shared with TRBD1. V trimming: 1 base; J trimming: 6 bases; junction bases outside the gene matches: 8. This CDR3 spans 16 amino acids. Germline V gene lookup returns CDR1 LGHDT and CDR2 YNNKEL (reference sequence). The CDR3 region has the DNA TGTGCCAGCAGCCAAGGTCGATCAGGGGGTGCCGGGGAGCTGTTTTTT. Translation: CASSQGRSGGAGELFF.

This clone was seen more than once but under ten times. The chain links TRBV19 to TRBJ1-2; 9 bases align to TRBD1. V was clipped by 8 bases and J by 7 bases; unmatched bases: 14. The V gene's germline CDR1 is LNHDA and CDR2 SQIVND (reference sequence). This CDR3 region has 15 residues. The CDR3, as DNA: TGTGCCAGTCAGGGACAGGGCGAGACGTATGGTGGCTACACCTTC. This gives the protein CASQGQGETYGGYTF.

This clone was seen repeatedly, ten times or more. This chain joins TRBV5-1 and TRBJ2-1; 9 nucleotides line up with TRBD2. With V trimmed by 3 bases and J by 1 base, 8 bases remained unmatched. The CDR3 is made up of 17 amino acids. Germline V lookup: CDR1 SGHRS, CDR2 YFSETQ. CDR3 residues: CASSYPTSGWSYNEQFF. The DNA of the CDR3 is TGCGCCAGCAGCTACCCTACTAGCGGGTGGTCCTACAATGAGCAGTTCTTC.

This clone was found many times. This chain links TRBV19 with TRBJ1-2, with a possible D match to TRBD1 (6 bases). The CDR3 extends over 15 amino acids. The ends were cut back, 3 bases at V and 4 bases at J, with 15 bases in the middle. The V gene's germline CDR1 is LNHDA and CDR2 SQIVND (reference sequence). For the CDR3, the DNA is TGTGCCAGTAGTATTAGTTCAGGGACATCCTATGGCTACACCTTC. Its translation is CASSISSGTSYGYTF.

This clone came up many times. This chain uses TRBV27 with TRBJ2-3; 8 bases match TRBD1. With 4 bases clipped from V and 4 bases from J, the junction kept 1 base outside the gene matches. The CDR3 is 13 residues long. Germline CDR1 MNHEY, CDR2 SMNVEV (reference sequence). CDR3 residues: CASSSQGADTQYF. The CDR3 DNA sequence: TGTGCCAGCAGTTCACAGGGGGCAGATACGCAGTATTTT.

This clone appeared many times. The chain carries TRBV20-1 and TRBJ2-7, with 7 bases identical to TRBD1. Unmatched junction bases numbered 16, after V lost 1 base and J lost 7 bases. Germline V gives CDR1 DFQATT, CDR2 SNEGSKA (reference sequence). The CDR3 has 16 amino acids. The CDR3 loop is CSARGRDRASLGEQYF. CDR3 DNA sequence: TGCAGTGCTAGAGGACGAGACAGGGCATCCCTTGGGGAGCAGTACTTC.

This clone occurred many times. The chain recombines TRBV6-1 with TRBJ1-2; D gene ambiguous. Trimming stripped 1 base from V and 6 bases from J, with 21 bases between. CDR3 length: 17 amino acids. CDR1 and CDR2 (germline): MNHNS, SASEGT. The chain's CDR3 is CASSEVSVIETMDGYTF. The CDR3 nucleotides read TGTGCCAGCAGTGAAGTCTCCGTAATTGAGACGATGGATGGCTACACCTTC.

The J gene is TRBJ2-2, the V gene TRBV5-4; possibly TRBD1 for D (5 bases). The CDR3 spans 14 residues. Trimming removed 4 bases from V and 7 bases from J, with 14 bases in between. CDR1 is SGHNT and CDR2 is YYREEE in the germline V gene (reference sequence). CDR3 loop: CASSPGHVFGELFF. CDR3 in DNA: TGTGCCAGCAGCCCAGGACACGTCTTCGGGGAGCTGTTTTTT.

The chain carries TRBV6-1 and TRBJ2-6, with a possible D match to TRBD2 (6 bases). CDR3 length: 16 residues. V was cut by 1 base and J by 1 base, with 8 bases left in between. Per germline, CDR1 MNHNS and CDR2 SASEGT. The CDR3 is CASSEDAGSGANVLTF. The CDR3 DNA follows: TGTGCCAGCAGTGAAGATGCGGGGTCTGGGGCCAACGTCCTGACTTTC.

This clone was observed a few times. The chain couples TRBV6-2 or TRBV6-3 to TRBJ1-4; a possible D gene is TRBD1 (5 bases). Germline CDR1 and CDR2: MNHEY and SVGEGT. V was trimmed by 4 bases and J by 11 bases, leaving 20 bases between them. This CDR3 region has 15 residues. The CDR3 loop is CASSFWDRPVEKLFF. Here the CDR3 DNA reads TGTGCCAGCAGTTTCTGGGACCGCCCCGTGGAGAAACTGTTTTTT.

Turning to this clone: This CDR3 is missing its conserved last phenylalanine or tryptophan, likely due to a read error. This chain links TRBV12-3 or TRBV12-4 with TRBJ1-3; TRBD1 matches at 7 bases. V trimming: 5 bases; J trimming: 4 bases; junction bases outside the gene matches: 5. The CDR3 runs to 14 residues. CDR3 in amino acids: CASSRQGFGNTIYV. CDR3 coding DNA: TGTGCCAGCAGTAGACAGGGTTTCGGAAACACCATATATGTT.

The chain employs TRBV6-2 or TRBV6-3 and TRBJ1-1; D is uncertain. Germline assignment: CDR1 MNHEY and CDR2 SVGEGT. The CDR3 is 12 residues long. V lost 6 bases and J lost 5, with 10 bases in between. CDR3 loop: CASRVGSTEAFF. The CDR3 DNA reads as TGTGCCAGCAGGGTAGGGTCGACTGAAGCTTTCTTT.

In this sample, this clone turned up many times. This chain joins TRBV9 and TRBJ2-3; TRBD1 is a possible D gene (5 bases). Trimming removed 0 bases from V and 4 bases from J, with 15 bases in between. Germline loops: CDR1 SGDLS, CDR2 YYNGEE. The CDR3 runs 16 residues. CDR3 nucleotides: TGTGCCAGCAGCGTAGCGCCTACCATAGGGGCAGATACGCAGTATTTT. Encoded protein: CASSVAPTIGADTQYF. Variable domain in full (rest from reference TRBV9 and TRBJ2-3): DSGVTQTPKHLITATGQRVTLRCSPRSGDLSVYWYQQSLDQGLQFLIQYYNGEERAKGNILERFSAQQFPDLHSELNLSSLELGDSALYFCASSVAPTIGADTQYFGPGTRLTVL.

This clone was seen a handful of times. The chain links TRBV6-2 or TRBV6-3 to TRBJ1-1; D ambiguous. CDR1 MNHEY and CDR2 SVGEGT come from the germline V gene. This CDR3 is built from 15 residues. Deletions cut 3 bases from V and 1 base from J, with 12 bases between. For the CDR3, the DNA is TGTGCCAGCAGTTATCTCCGGGCCGAGAACACTGAAGCTTTCTTT. Translated: CASSYLRAENTEAFF.

This clone was detected a few times. One end of the junction does not line up with germline, which may come from a read error. The rearrangement joins TRBV6-1 to TRBJ2-1; 10 nucleotides line up with TRBD2. Germline V gene data show CDR1 as MNHNS and CDR2 as SASEGT. There are 18 residues in the CDR3. This CDR3 reads CASSEDVYSGRYYNEQFF. The CDR3 DNA reads as TGTGCCAGCAGCGAAGATGTGTATAGCGGGAGGTACTACAATGAGCAGTTCTTC.

This clone is termed medium-sized. The chain links TRBV6-1 to TRBJ1-6; TRBD1 matches 9 bases. CDR1 and CDR2 from the germline V gene are MNHNS and SASEGT. The CDR3 is 15 residues long. V dropped 5 bases and J dropped 6; count of bases not matched to a gene: 5. CDR3 sequence reads: CASSSAGQGNSPLHF. The CDR3 nucleotides are TGTGCCAGCAGTTCGGCGGGACAGGGTAATTCACCCCTCCACTTT.

There are many counts of this clone. V and J are TRBV4-2 and TRBJ2-5; tentative D call: TRBD2 (5 bases). Germline CDR1 LGHNA, CDR2 YNFKEQ. The CDR3 has 14 amino acids. V was cut by 0 bases and J by 2 bases, with 7 bases left in between. CDR3 sequence reads: CASSQDGKQETQYF. The CDR3 DNA follows: TGTGCCAGCAGCCAAGACGGGAAGCAAGAGACCCAGTACTTC.

Ten or more counts support this clone. The rearrangement joins TRBV5-1 to TRBJ2-7, with 14 nucleotides matching TRBD2. Germline loops: CDR1 SGHRS, CDR2 YFSETQ. V was pared by 4 bases and J by 2 bases, with 2 bases of the junction left unmatched. The CDR3 loop spans 15 amino acids. DNA of the CDR3: TGCGCCAGCAGCGGGGGACTAGCGGGGGCCTACGAGCAGTACTTC. It codes for CASSGGLAGAYEQYF.

In this sample, this clone turned up many times. This sample includes further DNA sequences coding for the same CDR3. V usage is TRBV10-3 and J usage is TRBJ2-3; 11 bases match TRBD2. Trimming removed 10 bases from V and 1 base from J; junction bases left unmatched: 10. The CDR3 has 16 residues. CDR1 is ENHRY and CDR2 is SYGVKD in the germline V gene. DNA for the CDR3: TGTGCCACACTAGCGGGAGTTGGCACGGGCACAGATACGCAGTATTTT. Encoded protein: CATLAGVGTGTDTQYF.

The sample holds a few counts of this clone. J is TRBJ2-3 and V is TRBV24-1; possibly TRBD1 for D (6 bases). This CDR3 region has 15 residues. Germline CDR1 is KGHDR and CDR2 is SFDVKD. Between the trimmed V and J ends, which lost 5 bases and 5 bases, there was a span of 16 bases. CDR3 loop: CATSAQDQGKDTQYF. CDR3 bases: TGTGCCACCAGTGCCCAAGACCAGGGGAAAGATACGCAGTATTTT.

In this sample, this clone turned up many times. The chain is built from TRBV12-3 or TRBV12-4 and TRBJ2-3; no clear D. Trimming took 7 bases from V and 0 from J, leaving 11 bases between them. This CDR3 contains 14 residues. CDR3 DNA sequence: TGTGCCAGCACCCTGACGTTGAGCACAGATACGCAGTATTTT. Protein product: CASTLTLSTDTQYF.

This clone was counted at least ten times. J is TRBJ2-7 and V is TRBV24-1, with 9 positions matching TRBD1. Germline V gene data show CDR1 as KGHDR and CDR2 as SFDVKD. J was trimmed by 3 bases and V by 7 bases; bases with no gene match: 12. This CDR3 has 16 residues. The CDR3 reads CATSPSGTGSLYEQYF. CDR3 nucleotides: TGTGCCACCAGCCCGTCCGGGACAGGGTCGCTCTACGAGCAGTACTTC.

This clone was detected a few times. Its ends do not fully match the called genes, so a read error is possible. The chain couples TRBV2 to TRBJ1-5; D is ambiguous. Germline-derived CDR1 and CDR2 are SNHLY and FYNNEI. The CDR3 has 16 amino acids. This CDR3 is CASSPGGVGSNQPHHF. In nucleotides, the CDR3 is TGTGCCAGCAGTCCCGGCGGTGTTGGGAGCAATCAGCCCCATCATTTT.

V is TRBV24-1 and J is TRBJ2-1; 11 bases fit TRBD2. The trim removed 9 bases at V and 7 bases at J, leaving 7 bases unmatched. The CDR3 is made up of 14 amino acids. CDR1 KGHDR and CDR2 SFDVKD come from the germline V gene. CDR3 DNA: TGTGCCACCCAAGGACTAGCGGGTACTAATGAGCAGTTCTTC. Its protein product is CATQGLAGTNEQFF.

This clone was counted many times. V and J are TRBV28 and TRBJ2-1, with 10 bases matching TRBD2. The CDR3 extends over 15 amino acids. Germline CDR1 reads MDHEN; CDR2 reads SYDVKM. V lost 2 bases, J lost 4 bases, and 2 bases stayed unmatched. DNA of the CDR3: TGTGCCAGCAGTTTAGCTAGCGGGGGTTACAATGAGCAGTTCTTC. Its protein is CASSLASGGYNEQFF. Full variable domain (missing parts from reference TRBV28 and TRBJ2-1): DVKVTQSSRYLVKRTGEKVFLECVQDMDHENMFWYRQDPGLGLRLIYFSYDVKMKEKGDIPEGYSVSREKKERFSLILESASTNQTSMYLCASSLASGGYNEQFFGPGTRLTVL.